The clone carrying this TCR beta chain appeared many times. This sample is drawn from a study of spatial heterogeneity in lung cancer. Background on the study: After resection, follow-up PBMC samples were sequenced when available, at a median of approximately 25 months later.

TCRdb re-called the 5' RACE reads through MiXCR, storing one row per CDR3 protein. Here the sample spans tens of thousands of distinct CDR3 sequences, roughly 12% being singletons. This CDR3 is 14 amino acids long. V dropped 7 bases and J dropped 1 base, with 8 bases sitting between them. CDR1 is MDHEN, CDR2 SYDVKM, per germline. Time point denoted: blood at routine non-recurrence follow-up after resection. Whole RNA, isolated from tumor, nontumor lung or frozen PBMC, was sequenced without prior sorting. The V and J genes are TRBV28 and TRBJ2-6; D not resolved. This receptor was identified in a male donor with early-stage non-small cell lung cancer. The sample consisted of PBMCs, taken at follow-up. CDR3 amino acids: CASTLSSGANVLTF. DNA for the CDR3: TGTGCCAGCACTCTTTCTTCTGGGGCCAACGTCCTGACTTTC.